The clone carrying this T cell receptor (beta chain) was observed a few times. The target antigen is unknown. Memory CD4+ T cells were sorted as CD4+CD45RO+CD25- cells. There are 15 residues in the CDR3. Losses at the gene ends were 4 bases for V and 3 bases for J; bases not matched to a gene: 1. In germline, CDR1 is MNHEY, CDR2 SVGAGI. TCRdb processed the 5' RACE reads anew with MiXCR; each CDR3 protein has one entry. The table records some 10,000 distinct CDR3 sequences, 60% of them present only once. Study-level findings and limits: Tumor memory CD4+ T cell TCR gene usage clustered with blood and lymph node memory CD4+ cells and lymph node naive CD4+ cells. Whole repertoires were not studied in the larger cohort, only one V-J beta rearrangement. Tumor Tregs overlapped most with tumor, then blood, naive CD4+ cells.

This chain links TRBV6-5 with TRBJ1-5; 12 positions match TRBD1. The TCR sequence derives from a female donor with breast cancer. The specimen sequenced was tumor-infiltrating memory CD4+ T cells sorted from the breast tumor. Specified subset: memory CD4+ T cells, CD4+CD45RO+CD25-. Here the CDR3 DNA reads TGTGCCAGCAGTTCGGGACAGGGGGCCAATCAGCCCCAGCATTTT. Amino acids: CASSSGQGANQPQHF.